This T cell receptor beta chain originates from a study of T cell repertoires in cytomegalovirus infection. Study summary: Researchers turned to recently identified HLA-C-restricted CMV epitopes as well as well-studied HLA-B-restricted ones. Both CMV infection and a matching HLA type were indicated by public TCR beta signatures. Broader study findings: There were carriers of CMV plus the relevant HLA, and cumulative public TCR beta family frequency identified them. The ex vivo response was dominated by HLA-C-restricted CMV-specific TCR beta clonotypes.

In regard to this clonotype: The antigen is not known.

From the reads, TCRdb called clonotypes with MiXCR, one entry per CDR3 protein. The table lists approximately 1,000,000 distinct CDR3 sequences, around 32% of them singletons. This material consisted of cultured CD8+ T cells from PBMCs, taken from culture after CMV antigen stimulation. This receptor was taken from a human donor in good health (CMV status not recorded). Some clones in this sample may be carry-over from other donors' samples.

CDR3 protein: CASSPSPGLAGNTEAFF. CDR3 DNA: TGTGCCAGCAGCCCTAGCCCGGGGCTGGCGGGGAATACTGAAGCTTTCTTT. The V and J genes are TRBV7-9 and TRBJ1-1; D possibly corresponds to TRBD1 (5 bases). CDR1 SEHNR and CDR2 FQNEAQ come from the germline V gene (reference sequence). CDR3 length: 17 amino acids. V shed 5 bases and J shed 5 bases, with 24 bases lying between them.